A single sample is the source of the 18 T cell receptor beta chains below, sequenced in a study of T-cell memory formation after mild COVID-19. MiXCR, applied by TCRdb to the 5' RACE reads, yields one record per CDR3 protein. The sample records some 290,000 distinct CDR3 sequences, roughly 15% being singletons. Sequencing was done on a sample of PBMCs or a T cell subset sorted from them (not recorded which). These receptors came from a man between 18 and 29 years old who had mild COVID-19 (a few samples of this study predate the infection). Cell type and time point are not known.

This clonotype came up a few times. The chain is built from TRBV6-2 or TRBV6-3 and TRBJ1-2; unclear D gene. The germline V gene has CDR1 MNHEY and CDR2 SVGEGT. Trimming stripped 4 bases from V and 4 bases from J, with 7 bases between. This CDR3 is 12 amino acids long. For the CDR3, the DNA is TGTGCCAGCAGTTTCCAGTCCTATGGCTACACCTTC. Protein: CASSFQSYGYTF.

The chain couples TRBV9 to TRBJ2-6; D gene unclear. The ends were cut back, 1 base at V and 0 bases at J, with 5 bases in the middle. The V gene's germline CDR1 is SGDLS and CDR2 YYNGEE. CDR3 size: 15 residues. The DNA of the CDR3 is TGTGCCAGCAGCGTAAAGGCCTCTGGGGCCAACGTCCTGACTTTC. It codes for CASSVKASGANVLTF. Together with reference TRBV9 and TRBJ2-6, the CDR3 gives the full variable domain: DSGVTQTPKHLITATGQRVTLRCSPRSGDLSVYWYQQSLDQGLQFLIQYYNGEERAKGNILERFSAQQFPDLHSELNLSSLELGDSALYFCASSVKASGANVLTFGAGSRLTVL.

This clonotype was detected a few times. This chain uses TRBV12-3 or TRBV12-4 with TRBJ2-1, with D perhaps TRBD1 or TRBD2 (6 bases each). The CDR3 has 13 residues. Trimming removed 7 bases at V and 9 bases at J, with 16 bases between. The chain's CDR3 is CASTQRGVAEQFF. CDR3 bases: TGTGCCAGCACTCAAAGGGGGGTCGCTGAGCAGTTCTTC.

The chain recombines TRBV20-1 with TRBJ2-5; TRBD2 agrees at 12 bases. CDR3 length equals 15 residues. The junction had 10 bases not matched to a gene; V was cut back by 6 bases and J by 5 bases. Germline V gives CDR1 DFQATT, CDR2 SNEGSKA (reference sequence). CDR3 sequence reads: CSASDLAGGSETQYF. The CDR3 DNA reads as TGCAGTGCGAGTGACCTAGCGGGGGGGAGTGAGACCCAGTACTTC.

This chain links TRBV18 with TRBJ2-1; D perhaps matches TRBD1 (6 bases). Between the trimmed V and J ends, which lost 0 bases and 9 bases, there was a span of 12 bases. The CDR3 contains 14 residues. The germline V gene encodes CDR1 KGHSH and CDR2 LQKENI. The DNA of the CDR3 is TGTGCCAGCTCACCACCAGCCCAAGGGGGTGAGCAGTTCTTC. This encodes CASSPPAQGGEQFF.

The chain has TRBV20-1 and TRBJ2-3, with 8 positions matching TRBD1. The germline CDR1 and CDR2 sequences are DFQATT and SNEGSKA (reference sequence). Trimming cost V 5 bases and J 4 bases; bases outside gene matches: 11. CDR3 length equals 15 residues. As DNA, the CDR3 is TGCAGTGCTGAGGAGGACAGGGTCAGGGCAGATACGCAGTATTTT. It specifies CSAEEDRVRADTQYF.

The chain is built from TRBV5-1 and TRBJ2-3; 10 bases are shared with TRBD2. CDR3 length: 18 residues. Trimming cost V 0 bases and J 0 bases; bases outside gene matches: 7. Germline values: CDR1 SGHRS, CDR2 YFSETQ. CDR3 residues: CASSLGTSGALSTDTQYF. CDR3 nucleotides: TGCGCCAGCAGCTTGGGCACTAGCGGGGCTCTTAGCACAGATACGCAGTATTTT.

This clonotype ranks as medium-sized. This rearrangement joins TRBV4-1 to TRBJ2-2; D gene ambiguous. V shed 0 bases and J shed 6 bases, with 11 bases lying between them. The length of the CDR3 is 15 residues. Germline CDR1 is MGHRA and CDR2 is YSYEKL. Written as DNA, the CDR3 is TGCGCCAGCAGCCAAGACAGTGGTGGGGCCGGGGAGCTGTTTTTT. This gives the protein CASSQDSGGAGELFF.

This clonotype has ten or more counts. The chain couples TRBV7-2 to TRBJ1-5; no reliable D call. Germline-derived CDR1 and CDR2 are SGHTA and FQGNSA. Between the trimmed V and J ends, which lost 2 bases and 2 bases, there was a span of 4 bases. CDR3 length: 13 amino acids. The CDR3 loop reads CASSLRGNQPQHF. The CDR3 DNA sequence: TGTGCCAGCAGCTTAAGGGGCAATCAGCCCCAGCATTTT.

This clonotype showed up just a few times. The chain joins TRBV2 to TRBJ2-3, with 9 nucleotides matching TRBD2. The germline CDR1 and CDR2 sequences are SNHLY and FYNNEI. V shed 3 bases and J 5 bases; nucleotides not matched to a gene: 6. There are 15 residues in the CDR3. DNA of the CDR3: TGTGCCAGCAGTGAGAGGCGGGGGGGCCTAGATACGCAGTATTTT. Its protein is CASSERRGGLDTQYF. Supplemented by reference TRBV2 and TRBJ2-3, the full variable domain reads EPEVTQTPSHQVTQMGQEVILRCVPISNHLYFYWYRQILGQKVEFLVSFYNNEISEKSEIFDDQFSVERPDGSNFTLKIRSTKLEDSAMYFCASSERRGGLDTQYFGPGTRLTVL.

This clonotype showed up just a few times. J is TRBJ2-5 and V is TRBV15; D unresolved. The CDR3 is 13 residues long. Between the trimmed V and J ends, which lost 0 bases and 4 bases, there was a span of 6 bases. The germline gives CDR1 LNHNV, CDR2 YYDKDF (reference sequence). CDR3 amino acids: CATSRDQRETQYF. The CDR3 DNA sequence: TGTGCCACCAGCAGAGATCAGAGAGAGACCCAGTACTTC.

The chain couples TRBV5-1 to TRBJ2-7; D is uncertain. Germline V gene lookup returns CDR1 SGHRS and CDR2 YFSETQ. This CDR3 is built from 15 residues. V was trimmed by 0 bases and J by 2 bases, leaving 12 bases between them. The CDR3 nucleotides are TGCGCCAGCAGCTTGGACCCCTCGGGTACCTACGAGCAGTACTTC. Its translation: CASSLDPSGTYEQYF.

The J gene is TRBJ2-3, the V gene TRBV18; 7 bases match TRBD1. The CDR3 totals 13 residues. V was clipped by 8 bases and J by 8 bases; unmatched bases: 10. CDR1 and CDR2 (germline): KGHSH, LQKENI. The CDR3 DNA sequence: TGTGCCAGCGAGCAGGGGGTGACCGGTACGCAGTATTTT. It encodes CASEQGVTGTQYF.

The chain is built from TRBV4-3 and TRBJ2-1, with TRBD2 matching over 8 bases. The ends lost 0 bases at V and 10 bases at J; junction bases unmatched: 11. The CDR3 spans 16 residues. Per germline, CDR1 LGHNA and CDR2 YSLEER. The CDR3 DNA reads as TGCGCCAGCAGCCAAGATCCTGATAGCGGGGTGTGGGAGCAGTTCTTC. Its protein product is CASSQDPDSGVWEQFF.

This clonotype was observed a handful of times. The V and J genes are TRBV7-6 and TRBJ1-6; D not resolved. The germline CDR1 and CDR2 sequences are SGHVS and FNYEAQ. CDR3 length: 14 amino acids. V dropped 0 bases and J dropped 10 bases, with 10 bases sitting between them. Here the CDR3 DNA reads TGTGCCAGCAGCTTAGCGGGTCCTGGGTCACCCCTCCACTTT. It translates to CASSLAGPGSPLHF. The whole variable domain, filled in from reference TRBV7-6 and TRBJ1-6, reads GAGVSQSPRYKVTKRGQDVALRCDPISGHVSLYWYRQALGQGPEFLTYFNYEAQQDKSGLPNDRFSAERPEGSISTLTIQRTEQRDSAMYRCASSLAGPGSPLHFGNGTRLTVT.

This clonotype was seen a few times. CDR3 residues: CASKGQGALFYNEQFF. DNA of the CDR3: TGTGCCAGCAAGGGACAGGGGGCATTATTTTACAATGAGCAGTTCTTC. This chain links TRBV7-9 with TRBJ2-1; 12 bases agree with TRBD1. The CDR3 is 16 residues long. Germline V gives CDR1 SEHNR, CDR2 FQNEAQ (reference sequence). J gave up 4 bases and V 7 bases, and 8 bases lay outside the gene matches.

The rearrangement joins TRBV6-5 to TRBJ1-3, with TRBD1 identical over 8 bases. The CDR3 extends over 15 amino acids. Trimming removed 6 bases from V and 4 bases from J; junction bases left unmatched: 8. Germline CDR1 and CDR2: MNHEY and SVGAGI. CDR3 sequence: CASREQGARGNTIYF. DNA for the CDR3: TGTGCCAGCAGGGAGCAGGGGGCGCGAGGAAACACCATATATTTT.

The chain has TRBV12-3 or TRBV12-4 and TRBJ2-1; 9 nucleotides align to TRBD1. The CDR3 loop spans 13 amino acids. The V and J ends lost 8 bases and 7 bases, in that order; junction bases with no gene match: 6. The CDR3 DNA follows: TGTGCCAGCTGGGACAGGGATATGAATGAGCAGTTCTTC. Translating gives CASWDRDMNEQFF.